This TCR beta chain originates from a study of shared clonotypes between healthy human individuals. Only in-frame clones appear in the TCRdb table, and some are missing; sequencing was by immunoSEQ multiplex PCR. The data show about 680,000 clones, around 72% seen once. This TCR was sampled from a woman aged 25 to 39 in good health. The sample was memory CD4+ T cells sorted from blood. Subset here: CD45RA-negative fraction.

CDR3: CASSEGGSGEKLFF. The CDR3 coding sequence is TGTGCCAGCAGTGAAGGGGGCTCGGGTGAAAAACTGTTTTTT. J is TRBJ1-4 and V is TRBV28, with 7 bases lining up with TRBD1. Per the germline V gene, CDR1 is MDHEN and CDR2 is SYDVKM. The CDR3 is 14 amino acids. The V gene end was trimmed by 5 bases and the J gene end by 7 bases; junction bases not matched to a gene: 7.